One and the same sample provided the 23 T cell receptor beta chains below, sequenced in a study of CD8+CD57+ T cells in acquired aplastic anemia. Genomic DNA acted as the template from which TCR beta VDJ combination and CDR3 sequence profiling were carried out. MiXCR was run by TCRdb on the reads, yielding one entry per CDR3 protein. The sample lists about 200,000 distinct CDR3 sequences, 34% occurring once. The sequencing sample was made of sorted CD4+, CD8+, or CD8+CD57+ T cells (not recorded which) from PBMCs. The source is a human donor in good health, serving as a control.

This clonotype was picked up a small number of times. The chain combines TRBV3-1 with TRBJ2-7, with 12 bases fitting TRBD1. CDR1 and CDR2 from the germline V gene are LGHDT and YNNKEL (reference sequence). The CDR3 has 16 residues. Trimming cost V 2 bases and J 6 bases; bases outside gene matches: 8. The CDR3 DNA is TGTGCCAGCAGCCAACCGGGACAGGGGGCGCATCGCGAGCAGTACTTC. Translation gives CASSQPGQGAHREQYF.

At least ten counts were recorded for this clonotype. This chain uses TRBV24-1 with TRBJ2-2; 8 nucleotides match TRBD1. The CDR3 is 14 amino acids. Germline V gene lookup returns CDR1 KGHDR and CDR2 SFDVKD. J was trimmed by 5 bases and V by 6 bases; bases with no gene match: 4. CDR3 DNA: TGTGCCACCAGTAACCAGGGGGCGACCGGGGAGCTGTTTTTT. It specifies CATSNQGATGELFF.

Many counts were recorded for this clonotype. This chain joins TRBV6-5 and TRBJ2-7, with 7 bases identical to TRBD1. There are 14 residues in the CDR3. J lost 3 bases, V lost 6 bases, and 8 bases had no gene match. Germline V gene sequence: CDR1 MNHEY, CDR2 SVGAGI. CDR3 residues: CASRTGTEGYEQYF. The CDR3 coding sequence is TGTGCCAGCAGGACCGGGACAGAGGGCTACGAGCAGTACTTC.

This clonotype was recorded at least ten times. The rearrangement joins TRBV4-2 to TRBJ2-7; D is ambiguous. The CDR3 loop spans 12 amino acids. V was cut by 1 base and J by 7 bases, with 8 bases left in between. Germline V lookup: CDR1 LGHNA, CDR2 YNFKEQ. CDR3 in DNA: TGTGCCAGCAGCCAAGCGGTTGGGGAGCAGTACTTC. This sequence encodes CASSQAVGEQYF.

This clonotype was observed at least ten times. This chain connects TRBV6-1 to TRBJ1-1, with a possible D match to TRBD1 (5 bases). The germline gives CDR1 MNHNS, CDR2 SASEGT. V gave up 6 bases and J gave up 4 bases, with 15 bases separating them. The CDR3 length is 14 residues. The CDR3 region is CASRTVRGLTEAFF. For the CDR3, the DNA is TGTGCCAGCAGGACCGTAAGGGGACTCACTGAAGCTTTCTTT.

This clonotype has a count of ten or more. The chain combines TRBV6-1 with TRBJ2-7; 7 nucleotides align to TRBD1. Germline CDR1 and CDR2: MNHNS and SASEGT. With 5 bases clipped from V and 1 base from J, the junction kept 8 bases outside the gene matches. The CDR3 runs 15 residues. The CDR3, as DNA: TGTGCCAGCAGTCGTCTCCGGGACAGATCCTACGAGCAGTACTTC. The encoded protein is CASSRLRDRSYEQYF.

The chain joins TRBV19 to TRBJ1-5, with 7 bases fitting TRBD1. Looked up from germline, CDR1 is LNHDA and CDR2 is SQIVND (reference sequence). V was pared by 5 bases and J by 3 bases, with 4 bases of the junction left unmatched. The CDR3 has 14 amino acids. CDR3 region: CASSGGTDNQPQHF. The CDR3 region has the DNA TGTGCCAGTAGTGGTGGGACAGACAATCAGCCCCAGCATTTT.

This clonotype was counted between two and nine times. The chain carries TRBV30 and TRBJ2-7; 10 bases are a match to TRBD1. The CDR3 contains 15 residues. Per the germline V gene, CDR1 is GTSNPN and CDR2 is SVGIG (reference sequence). The V segment lost 5 bases and the J segment 1 base; nucleotides outside the gene matches: 8. In DNA, the CDR3 is TGTGCCTGGGATCGAGCGGGACAGGGGTCCTACGAGCAGTACTTC. This codes for CAWDRAGQGSYEQYF.

V gene TRBV9 combines with J gene TRBJ1-1, with 7 bases aligning to TRBD1. Unmatched junction bases numbered 6, after V lost 2 bases and J lost 2 bases. The germline V gene has CDR1 SGDLS and CDR2 YYNGEE. CDR3 length: 15 residues. The CDR3 is CASSVFDRVNTEAFF. Written as DNA, the CDR3 is TGTGCCAGCAGCGTGTTTGACAGGGTCAACACTGAAGCTTTCTTT.

As regards this clonotype: A much larger clone is a single base away; this may be a read error. No conserved phenylalanine or tryptophan is present at the end of the CDR3, so a read error is the likely explanation. The CDR3 loop is CSARDPAGTEQYL. The CDR3 nucleotides read TGCAGTGCTAGAGACCCCGCGGGGACTGAGCAGTACCTC. The chain links TRBV20-1 to TRBJ2-7; a possible D gene is TRBD2 (6 bases). V lost 0 bases and J lost 7, with 13 bases in between. This CDR3 has 13 residues. CDR1 DFQATT and CDR2 SNEGSKA come from the germline V gene (reference sequence).

This clonotype has only a few counts. This CDR3 reads CSAKILAWADTQYF. The DNA for the CDR3 is TGCAGTGCTAAAATCCTAGCGTGGGCAGATACGCAGTATTTT. This sequence joins TRBV20-1 and TRBJ2-3; perhaps TRBD2 as D (6 bases). The germline CDR1 and CDR2 sequences are DFQATT and SNEGSKA (reference sequence). The CDR3 has 14 amino acids. The germline V and J ends were trimmed by 4 bases and 4 bases, with 15 bases remaining between them.

V is TRBV11-3 and J is TRBJ2-1; 10 bases are a match to TRBD2. CDR1 is SGHNT, CDR2 YENEEA, per germline. With 4 bases clipped from V and 8 bases from J, the junction kept 5 bases outside the gene matches. CDR3 length: 14 amino acids. CDR3 amino acids: CASSSSGGGDEQFF. CDR3 bases: TGTGCCAGCAGCTCCAGCGGGGGGGGGGATGAGCAGTTCTTC.

The V gene is TRBV7-8, the J gene TRBJ2-7, with no clear D. V lost 1 base and J lost 2, with 12 bases in between. Germline V gene sequence: CDR1 SGHVS, CDR2 FQNEAQ. The CDR3 length is 15 residues. CDR3 sequence: CASSLGGLGTYEQYF. The CDR3 DNA follows: TGTGCCAGCAGCTTAGGCGGCCTTGGGACCTACGAGCAGTACTTC.

This clonotype turned up a few times. The chain carries TRBV2 and TRBJ2-7, with a weak D call TRBD1 (5 bases). V dropped 3 bases and J dropped 5 bases, with 17 bases sitting between them. The CDR3 extends over 15 amino acids. Germline V gives CDR1 SNHLY, CDR2 FYNNEI. CDR3: CASSDGGRVIDEQYF. In DNA form, the CDR3 reads TGTGCCAGCAGTGACGGTGGCAGGGTCATAGACGAGCAGTACTTC.

The chain has TRBV4-1 and TRBJ1-4; D gene ambiguous. Deletions cut 1 base from V and 5 bases from J, with 8 bases between. The CDR3 spans 14 residues. Germline CDR1 MGHRA, CDR2 YSYEKL. DNA for the CDR3: TGCGCCAGCAGCCAAGTAGCCGGAAATGAAAAACTGTTTTTT. This encodes CASSQVAGNEKLFF.

At least ten counts were recorded for this clonotype. The chain has TRBV19 and TRBJ2-3; D tentatively reads TRBD1 or TRBD2 (5 bases each). The CDR3 runs to 18 residues. CDR1 LNHDA and CDR2 SQIVND come from the germline V gene (reference sequence). Trimming removed 5 bases from V and 0 bases from J, with 21 bases in between. CDR3 DNA: TGTGCCAGTAGTCAACGCCCGGGGCACAAGATTAGCACAGATACGCAGTATTTT. Protein: CASSQRPGHKISTDTQYF.

Concerning this clonotype: This may arise from a read error, as a much more abundant clone is one base away. Likely a read error: the CDR3 ends without its conserved phenylalanine or tryptophan. V gene TRBV20-1 combines with J gene TRBJ2-3; D may be TRBD2 (6 bases). V dropped 0 bases and J dropped 0 bases, with 7 bases sitting between them. The germline CDR1 and CDR2 sequences are DFQATT and SNEGSKA (reference sequence). The CDR3 is 14 amino acids. CDR3 sequence (DNA): TGCAGTGCTAGAGATAGCGGAAGCACAGATACGCAGTATCTT. It translates to CSARDSGSTDTQYL.

This clonotype was counted at least ten times. This chain joins TRBV2 and TRBJ2-2; D might be TRBD1 (5 bases). This CDR3 comprises 15 residues. The germline V gene has CDR1 SNHLY and CDR2 FYNNEI. The V end was cut by 5 bases, the J end by 2 bases, with 12 bases between. The CDR3 loop reads CASSPSGANTGELFF. CDR3 nucleotide sequence: TGTGCCAGCAGTCCATCTGGGGCCAACACCGGGGAGCTGTTTTTT.

This clonotype occurred many times. This chain connects TRBV2 to TRBJ2-1; 9 nucleotides align to TRBD2. This CDR3 has 15 amino acids. Germline V gives CDR1 SNHLY, CDR2 FYNNEI. After removal of 4 bases from V and 9 bases from J, the junction contained 10 bases not matched to a gene. The CDR3, as DNA: TGTGCCAGCAGTGTCAGTGGCGGGGGGGATGGTGAGCAGTTCTTC. Translating it yields CASSVSGGGDGEQFF.

V is TRBV11-1 and J is TRBJ1-5, with 7 bases matching TRBD1. This CDR3 is built from 16 residues. Germline V gene sequence: CDR1 SGHAT, CDR2 FQDESV (reference sequence). The ends lost 7 bases at V and 0 bases at J; junction bases unmatched: 9. The DNA for the CDR3 is TGTGCCAGCAAGCCCAGGGGGGAATATAGCAATCAGCCCCAGCATTTT. Translating gives CASKPRGEYSNQPQHF. Looking up the rest from reference TRBV11-1 and TRBJ1-5 gives the full variable domain: EAEVAQSPRYKITEKSQAVAFWCDPISGHATLYWYRQILGQGPELLVQFQDESVVDDSQLPKDRFSAERLKGVDSTLKIQPAELGDSAMYLCASKPRGEYSNQPQHFGDGTRLSIL.

CDR3 bases: TGTGCCAGTAGCTTTGGGACAGGGGATAATTCACCCCTCCACTTT. It yields the protein CASSFGTGDNSPLHF. V and J are TRBV19 and TRBJ1-6, with 10 bases lining up with TRBD1. The V segment lost 6 bases and the J segment 5 bases; nucleotides outside the gene matches: 4. Germline V gives CDR1 LNHDA, CDR2 SQIVND (reference sequence). The CDR3 extends over 15 amino acids.

This clonotype was detected only a few times. An end of the junction differs from the germline gene, which may be a read error. The chain has TRBV18 and TRBJ2-7, with D unresolved. This CDR3 has 14 amino acids. Germline V gene sequence: CDR1 KGHSH, CDR2 LQKENI. CDR3 bases: TGTGCCAGCTCACCCGCCATAGCCTCCTACGAGCAGCACTTC. Its protein is CASSPAIASYEQHF.

This clonotype was detected ten times or more. The V gene is TRBV2, the J gene TRBJ2-7; TRBD1 is a possible D gene (6 bases). From germline, CDR1 is SNHLY and CDR2 FYNNEI. This CDR3 region has 12 residues. The germline V and J ends were trimmed by 6 bases and 8 bases, with 14 bases remaining between them. As DNA, the CDR3 is TGTGCCAGCAGGGGGGCTAGCATCCAGCAGTACTTC. Protein: CASRGASIQQYF. Full variable domain (rest looked up from reference TRBV2 and TRBJ2-7): EPEVTQTPSHQVTQMGQEVILRCVPISNHLYFYWYRQILGQKVEFLVSFYNNEISEKSEIFDDQFSVERPDGSNFTLKIRSTKLEDSAMYFCASRGASIQQYFGPGTRLTVT.